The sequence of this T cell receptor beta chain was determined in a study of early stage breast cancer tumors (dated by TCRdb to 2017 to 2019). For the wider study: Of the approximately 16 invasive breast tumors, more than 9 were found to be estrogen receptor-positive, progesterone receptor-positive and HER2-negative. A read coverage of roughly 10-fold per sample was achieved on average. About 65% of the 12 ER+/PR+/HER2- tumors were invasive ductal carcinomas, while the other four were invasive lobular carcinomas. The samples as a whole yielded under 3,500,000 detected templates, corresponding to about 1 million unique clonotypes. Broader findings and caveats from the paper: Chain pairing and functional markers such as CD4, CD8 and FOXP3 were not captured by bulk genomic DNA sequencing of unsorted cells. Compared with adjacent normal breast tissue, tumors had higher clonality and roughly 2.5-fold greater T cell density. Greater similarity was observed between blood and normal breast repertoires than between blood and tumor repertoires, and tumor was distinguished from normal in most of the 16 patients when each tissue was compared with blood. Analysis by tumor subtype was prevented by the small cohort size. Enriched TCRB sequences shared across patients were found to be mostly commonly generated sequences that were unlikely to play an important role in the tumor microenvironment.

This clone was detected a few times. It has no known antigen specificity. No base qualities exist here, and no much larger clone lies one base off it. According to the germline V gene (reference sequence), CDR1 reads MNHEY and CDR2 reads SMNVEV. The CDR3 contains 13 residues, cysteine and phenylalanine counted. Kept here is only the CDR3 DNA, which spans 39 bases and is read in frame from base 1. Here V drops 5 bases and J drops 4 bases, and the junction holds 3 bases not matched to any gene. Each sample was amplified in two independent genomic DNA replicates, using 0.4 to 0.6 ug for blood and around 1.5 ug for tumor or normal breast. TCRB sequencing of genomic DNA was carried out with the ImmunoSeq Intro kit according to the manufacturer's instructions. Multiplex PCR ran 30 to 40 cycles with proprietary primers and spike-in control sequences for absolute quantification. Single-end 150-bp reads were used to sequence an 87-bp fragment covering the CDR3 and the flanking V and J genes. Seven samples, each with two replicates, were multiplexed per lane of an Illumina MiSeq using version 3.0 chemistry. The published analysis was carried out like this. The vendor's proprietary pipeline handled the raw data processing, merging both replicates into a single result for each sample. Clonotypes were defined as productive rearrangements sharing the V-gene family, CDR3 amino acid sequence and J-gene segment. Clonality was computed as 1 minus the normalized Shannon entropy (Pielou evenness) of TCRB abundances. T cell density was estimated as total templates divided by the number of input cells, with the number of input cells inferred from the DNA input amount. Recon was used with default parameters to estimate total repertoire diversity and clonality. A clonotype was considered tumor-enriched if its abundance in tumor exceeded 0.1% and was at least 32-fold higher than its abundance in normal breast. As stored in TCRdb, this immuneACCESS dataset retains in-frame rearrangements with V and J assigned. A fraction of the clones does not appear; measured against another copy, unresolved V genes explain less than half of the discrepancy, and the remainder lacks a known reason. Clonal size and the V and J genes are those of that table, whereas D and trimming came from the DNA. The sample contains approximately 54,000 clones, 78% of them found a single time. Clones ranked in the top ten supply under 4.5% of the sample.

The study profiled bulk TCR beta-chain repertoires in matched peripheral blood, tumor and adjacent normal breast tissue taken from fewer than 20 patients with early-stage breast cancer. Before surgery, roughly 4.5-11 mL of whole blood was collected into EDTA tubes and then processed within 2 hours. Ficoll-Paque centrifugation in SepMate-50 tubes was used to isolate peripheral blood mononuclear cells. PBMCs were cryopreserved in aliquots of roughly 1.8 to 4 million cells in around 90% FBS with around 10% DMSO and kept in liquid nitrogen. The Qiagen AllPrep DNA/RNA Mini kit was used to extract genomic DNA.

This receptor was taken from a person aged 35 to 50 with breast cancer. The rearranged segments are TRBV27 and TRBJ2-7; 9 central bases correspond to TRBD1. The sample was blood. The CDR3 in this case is CASSRDREYEQYF. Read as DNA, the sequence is TGTGCCAGCAGTAGGGACAGGGAGTACGAGCAGTACTTC.